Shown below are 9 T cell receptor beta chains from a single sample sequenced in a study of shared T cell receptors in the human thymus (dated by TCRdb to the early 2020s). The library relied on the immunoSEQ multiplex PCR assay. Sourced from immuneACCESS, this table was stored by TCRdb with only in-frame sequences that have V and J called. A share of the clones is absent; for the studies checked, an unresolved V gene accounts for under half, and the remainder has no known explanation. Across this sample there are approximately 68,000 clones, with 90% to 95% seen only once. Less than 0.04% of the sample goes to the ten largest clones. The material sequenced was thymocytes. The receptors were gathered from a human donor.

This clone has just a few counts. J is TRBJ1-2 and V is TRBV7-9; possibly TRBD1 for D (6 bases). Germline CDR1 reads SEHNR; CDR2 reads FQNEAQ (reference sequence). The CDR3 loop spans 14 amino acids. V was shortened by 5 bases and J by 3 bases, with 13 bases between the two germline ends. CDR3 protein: CASSPEDSYYGYTF. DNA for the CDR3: TGTGCCAGCAGCCCAGAGGACAGCTACTATGGCTACACCTTC.

The CDR3 protein is CASSLPSGGVFGNEQYF. CDR3 nucleotide sequence: TGTGCCAGCAGCCTCCCTAGCGGGGGGGTCTTTGGTAACGAGCAGTACTTC. V usage is TRBV11-2 and J usage is TRBJ2-7; 12 bases are a match to TRBD2. After removal of 5 bases from V and 5 bases from J, the junction contained 13 bases not matched to a gene. CDR1 and CDR2 (germline): SGHAT, FQNNGV. The CDR3 is made up of 17 amino acids.

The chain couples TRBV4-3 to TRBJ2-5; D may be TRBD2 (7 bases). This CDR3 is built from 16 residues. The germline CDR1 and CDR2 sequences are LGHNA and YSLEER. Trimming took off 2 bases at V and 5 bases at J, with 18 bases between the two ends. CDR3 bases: TGCGCCAGCAGCCAAAAGTTTTGGGGGGGCGGGGAGACCCAGTACTTC. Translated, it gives CASSQKFWGGGETQYF.

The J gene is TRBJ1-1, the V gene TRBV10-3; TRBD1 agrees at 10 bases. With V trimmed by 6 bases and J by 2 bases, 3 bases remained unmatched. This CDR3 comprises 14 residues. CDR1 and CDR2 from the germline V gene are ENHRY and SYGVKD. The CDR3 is CAIRGTGENTEAFF. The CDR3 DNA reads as TGTGCCATCAGGGGGACAGGGGAAAACACTGAAGCTTTCTTT.

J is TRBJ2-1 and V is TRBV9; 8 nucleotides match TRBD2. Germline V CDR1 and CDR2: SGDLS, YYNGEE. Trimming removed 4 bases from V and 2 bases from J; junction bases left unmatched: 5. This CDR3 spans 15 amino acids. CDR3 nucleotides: TGTGCCAGCAGCTCTTACGGGGGGGCCTACAATGAGCAGTTCTTC. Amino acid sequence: CASSSYGGAYNEQFF.

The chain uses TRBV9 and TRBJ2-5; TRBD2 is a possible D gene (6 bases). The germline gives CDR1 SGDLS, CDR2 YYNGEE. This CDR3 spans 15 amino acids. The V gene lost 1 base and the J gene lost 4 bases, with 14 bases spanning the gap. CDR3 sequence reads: CASSVSRLGGETQYF. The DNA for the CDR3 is TGTGCCAGCAGCGTATCGAGACTAGGAGGAGAGACCCAGTACTTC.

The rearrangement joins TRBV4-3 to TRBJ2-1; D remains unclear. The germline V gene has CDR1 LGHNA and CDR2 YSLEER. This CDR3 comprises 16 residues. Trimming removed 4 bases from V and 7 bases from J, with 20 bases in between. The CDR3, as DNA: TGCGCCAGCAGCCCCGTGGGCGCCCTCTCCAGGAATGAGCAGTTCTTC. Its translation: CASSPVGALSRNEQFF.

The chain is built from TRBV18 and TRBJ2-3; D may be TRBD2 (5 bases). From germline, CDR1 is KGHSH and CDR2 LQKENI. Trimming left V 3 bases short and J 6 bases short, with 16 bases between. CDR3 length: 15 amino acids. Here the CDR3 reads CASSPVDGVLDTQYF. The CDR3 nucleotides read TGTGCCAGCTCACCTGTCGACGGGGTTTTGGATACGCAGTATTTT.

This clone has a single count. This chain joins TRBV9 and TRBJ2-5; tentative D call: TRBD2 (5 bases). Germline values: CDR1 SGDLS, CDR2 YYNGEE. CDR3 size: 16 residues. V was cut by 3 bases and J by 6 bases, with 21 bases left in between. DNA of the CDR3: TGTGCCAGCAGCGGGACCTTTAGCGATGCCATGAAGACCCAGTACTTC. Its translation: CASSGTFSDAMKTQYF.